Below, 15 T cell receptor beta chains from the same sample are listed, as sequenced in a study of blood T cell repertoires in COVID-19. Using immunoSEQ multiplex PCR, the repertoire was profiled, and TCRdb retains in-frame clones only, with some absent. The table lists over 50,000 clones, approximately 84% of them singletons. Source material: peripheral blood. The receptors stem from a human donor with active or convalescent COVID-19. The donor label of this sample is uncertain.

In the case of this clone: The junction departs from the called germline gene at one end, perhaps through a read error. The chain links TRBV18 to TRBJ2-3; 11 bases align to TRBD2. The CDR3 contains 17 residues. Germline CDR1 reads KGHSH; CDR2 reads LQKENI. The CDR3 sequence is CASSPTIASGGTGTQYF. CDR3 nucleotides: TGTGCCAGCTCACCAACGATTGCTAGCGGGGGGACAGGTACGCAGTATTTT.

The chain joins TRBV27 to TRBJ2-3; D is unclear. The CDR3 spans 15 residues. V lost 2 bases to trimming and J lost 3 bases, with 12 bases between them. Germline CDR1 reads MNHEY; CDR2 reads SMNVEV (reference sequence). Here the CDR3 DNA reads TGTGCCAGCAGTTTAGAGCCTATATTAACAGATACGCAGTATTTT. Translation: CASSLEPILTDTQYF.

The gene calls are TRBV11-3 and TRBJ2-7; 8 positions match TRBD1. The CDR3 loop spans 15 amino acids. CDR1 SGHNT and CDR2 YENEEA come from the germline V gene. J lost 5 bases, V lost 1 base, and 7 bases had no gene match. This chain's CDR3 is CASSLVGRGRNEQYF. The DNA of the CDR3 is TGTGCCAGCAGCTTAGTAGGCAGGGGGCGTAACGAGCAGTACTTC.

CDR3 sequence: CASSLDGGTLNSPLHF. CDR3 coding DNA: TGCGCCAGCAGCTTGGATGGGGGCACCCTTAATTCACCCCTCCACTTT. The chain employs TRBV5-1 and TRBJ1-6, with D maybe TRBD1 (6 bases). CDR3 length: 16 amino acids. V lost 0 bases, J lost 6 bases, and 13 bases lay in between. Germline V gives CDR1 SGHRS, CDR2 YFSETQ.

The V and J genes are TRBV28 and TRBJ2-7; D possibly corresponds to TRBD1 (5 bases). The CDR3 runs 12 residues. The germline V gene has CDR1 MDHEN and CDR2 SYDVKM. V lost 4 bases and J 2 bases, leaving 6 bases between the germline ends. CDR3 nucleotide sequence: TGTGCCAGCAGTTCAGGGACCTACGAGCAGTACTTC. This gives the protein CASSSGTYEQYF.

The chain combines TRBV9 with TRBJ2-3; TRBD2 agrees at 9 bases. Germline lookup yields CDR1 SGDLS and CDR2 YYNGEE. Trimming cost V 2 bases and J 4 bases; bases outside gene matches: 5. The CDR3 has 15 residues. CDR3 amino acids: CASSVRTSVADTQYF. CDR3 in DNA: TGTGCCAGCAGCGTGAGGACTAGCGTGGCAGATACGCAGTATTTT.

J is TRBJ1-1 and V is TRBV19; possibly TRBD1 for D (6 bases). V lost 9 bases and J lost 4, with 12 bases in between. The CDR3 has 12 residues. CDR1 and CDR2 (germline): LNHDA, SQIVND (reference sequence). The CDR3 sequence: CASLRRGTEAFF. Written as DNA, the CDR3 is TGTGCCAGCCTACGCAGGGGCACTGAAGCTTTCTTT.

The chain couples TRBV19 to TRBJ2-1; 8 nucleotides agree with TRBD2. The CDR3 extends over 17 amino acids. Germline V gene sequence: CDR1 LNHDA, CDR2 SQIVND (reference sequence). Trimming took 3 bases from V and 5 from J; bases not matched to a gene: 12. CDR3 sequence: CASSMGVAGTYNNEQFF. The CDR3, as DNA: TGTGCCAGTAGTATGGGAGTAGCGGGAACGTACAACAATGAGCAGTTCTTC. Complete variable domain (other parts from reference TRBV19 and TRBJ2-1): DGGITQSPKYLFRKEGQNVTLSCEQNLNHDAMYWYRQDPGQGLRLIYYSQIVNDFQKGDIAEGYSVSREKKESFPLTVTSAQKNPTAFYLCASSMGVAGTYNNEQFFGPGTRLTVL.

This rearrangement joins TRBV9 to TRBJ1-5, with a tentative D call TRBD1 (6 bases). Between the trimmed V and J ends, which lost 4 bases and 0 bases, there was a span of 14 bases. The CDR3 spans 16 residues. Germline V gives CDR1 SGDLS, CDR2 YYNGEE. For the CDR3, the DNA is TGTGCCAGCAGCCCCGGTGTGGGGGCTAGCAATCAGCCCCAGCATTTT. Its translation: CASSPGVGASNQPQHF. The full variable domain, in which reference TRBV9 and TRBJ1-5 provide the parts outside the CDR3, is DSGVTQTPKHLITATGQRVTLRCSPRSGDLSVYWYQQSLDQGLQFLIQYYNGEERAKGNILERFSAQQFPDLHSELNLSSLELGDSALYFCASSPGVGASNQPQHFGDGTRLSIL.

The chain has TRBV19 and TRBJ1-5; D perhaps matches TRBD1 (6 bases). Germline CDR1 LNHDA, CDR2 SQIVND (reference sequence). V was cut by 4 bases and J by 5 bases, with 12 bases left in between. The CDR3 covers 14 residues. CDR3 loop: CASSTVSGDQPQHF. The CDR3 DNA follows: TGTGCCAGTAGTACAGTATCAGGGGATCAGCCCCAGCATTTT.

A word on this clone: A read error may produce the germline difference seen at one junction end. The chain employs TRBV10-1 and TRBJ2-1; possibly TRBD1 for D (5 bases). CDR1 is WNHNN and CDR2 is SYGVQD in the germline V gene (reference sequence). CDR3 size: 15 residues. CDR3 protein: CASSPDTNPHNEQFF. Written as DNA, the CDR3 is TGCGCCAGCAGTCCGGACACAAATCCCCACAACGAGCAGTTCTTC.

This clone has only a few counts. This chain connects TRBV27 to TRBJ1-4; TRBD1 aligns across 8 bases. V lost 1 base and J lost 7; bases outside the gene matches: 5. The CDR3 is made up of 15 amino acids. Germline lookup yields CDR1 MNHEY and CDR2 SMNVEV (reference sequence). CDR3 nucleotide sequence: TGTGCCAGCAGTTTATTTCAGGGGGCGACTGAAAAACTGTTTTTT. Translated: CASSLFQGATEKLFF.

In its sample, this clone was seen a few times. As DNA, the CDR3 is TGTGCCAGCAGTTCCCTGTACTACGAGCAGTACTTC. It is translated as CASSSLYYEQYF. V gene TRBV28 combines with J gene TRBJ2-7, with unresolved D. There are 12 residues in the CDR3. V lost 4 bases and J 3 bases, leaving 7 bases between the germline ends. In germline, CDR1 is MDHEN, CDR2 SYDVKM.

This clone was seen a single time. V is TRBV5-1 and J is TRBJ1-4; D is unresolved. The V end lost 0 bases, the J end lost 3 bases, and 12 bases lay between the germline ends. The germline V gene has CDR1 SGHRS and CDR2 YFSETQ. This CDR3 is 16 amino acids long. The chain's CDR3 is CASSLGRFEANEKLFF. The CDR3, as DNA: TGCGCCAGCAGCTTGGGGCGGTTCGAAGCTAATGAAAAACTGTTTTTT.

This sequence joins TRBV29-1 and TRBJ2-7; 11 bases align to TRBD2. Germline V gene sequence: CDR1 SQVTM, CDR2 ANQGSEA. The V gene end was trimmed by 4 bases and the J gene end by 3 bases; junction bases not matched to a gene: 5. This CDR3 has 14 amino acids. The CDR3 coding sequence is TGCAGCGTTGCCCCGCTAGCGGGAGGCTACGAGCAGTACTTC. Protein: CSVAPLAGGYEQYF.